What follows are 30 T cell receptor beta chains derived from one specimen sequenced in a study of T cell responses to AZD1222 COVID-19 vaccine. Clones were sequenced by immunoSEQ multiplex PCR, and TCRdb holds only the in-frame ones, with some missing. This repertoire shows approximately 28,000 clones, 92% found once; its top ten account for 7.5% to 10%. Specimen: peripheral blood, collected 28 days after the second AZD1222 dose. The receptors stem from an adult who received the AZD1222 COVID-19 vaccine.

This chain joins TRBV27 and TRBJ1-5; D ambiguous. Deletions cut 6 bases from V and 1 base from J, with 10 bases between. This CDR3 contains 14 residues. From germline, CDR1 is MNHEY and CDR2 SMNVEV (reference sequence). CDR3 sequence: CASRSAGSNQPQHF. CDR3 nucleotides: TGTGCCAGCAGATCAGCCGGCAGCAATCAGCCCCAGCATTTT.

This clone was observed a handful of times. The chain carries TRBV6-5 and TRBJ1-4, with 8 bases matching TRBD1. The V and J ends lost 6 bases and 14 bases, in that order; junction bases with no gene match: 11. Germline values: CDR1 MNHEY, CDR2 SVGAGI. This CDR3 has 13 residues. CDR3 region: CASRPGQGRGLFF. CDR3 nucleotides: TGTGCCAGCAGACCCGGACAGGGCCGGGGGCTGTTTTTT.

This chain uses TRBV28 with TRBJ1-2; a possible D gene is TRBD1 (6 bases). This CDR3 is built from 12 residues. Germline V lookup: CDR1 MDHEN, CDR2 SYDVKM. V lost 8 bases to trimming and J lost 9 bases, with 16 bases between them. The CDR3 DNA follows: TGTGCCAGCTCCTGGGTAGGGGGACGCTACACCTTC. Its translation: CASSWVGGRYTF.

This clone was observed a single time. The chain joins TRBV27 to TRBJ2-2; possibly TRBD1 for D (5 bases). The CDR3 is made up of 14 amino acids. CDR1 is MNHEY and CDR2 is SMNVEV in the germline V gene (reference sequence). V was cut by 2 bases and J by 6 bases, with 10 bases left in between. The CDR3 region is CASSLQGTAGELFF. The CDR3, as DNA: TGTGCCAGCAGTTTACAGGGTACGGCCGGGGAGCTGTTTTTT.

The chain joins TRBV6-5 to TRBJ2-5, with 8 bases identical to TRBD2. The CDR3 consists of 16 residues. J was trimmed by 5 bases and V by 0 bases; bases with no gene match: 8. CDR1 and CDR2 (germline): MNHEY, SVGAGI. The CDR3 loop is CASSYSRTSIGETQYF. DNA for the CDR3: TGTGCCAGCAGTTACTCGCGGACTAGCATTGGGGAGACCCAGTACTTC.

The chain couples TRBV7-9 to TRBJ2-7; D ambiguous. Germline V gene lookup returns CDR1 SEHNR and CDR2 FQNEAQ (reference sequence). The CDR3 is made up of 11 amino acids. With 0 bases removed from V and 9 bases from J, the gap between germline ends came to 6 bases. The CDR3 DNA reads as TGTGCCAGCAGCTTAGCACAGATGCAGTACTTC. It yields the protein CASSLAQMQYF.

This clone turned up a few times. The chain joins TRBV4-1 to TRBJ2-1; no clear D gene. V gave up 3 bases and J gave up 2 bases, with 17 bases separating them. Looked up from germline, CDR1 is MGHRA and CDR2 is YSYEKL. The CDR3 is 17 residues long. Written as DNA, the CDR3 is TGCGCCAGCAGCCACAAGTCCGGGCCAGATACCTACAATGAGCAGTTCTTC. This codes for CASSHKSGPDTYNEQFF.

The CDR3: CATRSASGTGETQYF. In DNA form, the CDR3 reads TGTGCCACTAGGTCCGCCTCGGGGACGGGGGAGACCCAGTACTTC. The V call is TRBV24-1, the J call TRBJ2-5; D possibly matches TRBD1 or TRBD2 (5 bases each). The germline gives CDR1 KGHDR, CDR2 SFDVKD. Trimming stripped 10 bases from V and 5 bases from J, with 22 bases between. The CDR3 has 15 residues.

The rearrangement uses TRBV5-4 and TRBJ2-1; possibly TRBD1 or TRBD2 for D (5 bases each). The V and J ends lost 4 bases and 0 bases respectively, with 14 bases between them. The CDR3 spans 16 residues. Germline lookup yields CDR1 SGHNT and CDR2 YYREEE (reference sequence). DNA for the CDR3: TGTGCCAGCAGCCTGGGGGTCGGCAGCTCCTACAATGAGCAGTTCTTC. This sequence encodes CASSLGVGSSYNEQFF.

The genes are TRBV6-2 or TRBV6-3 and TRBJ2-2; D unclear. Germline V gene sequence: CDR1 MNHEY, CDR2 SVGEGT. V was clipped by 5 bases and J by 2 bases, with 9 bases between them. The CDR3 is 14 amino acids. The CDR3 loop is CASSTRANTGELFF. CDR3 sequence (DNA): TGTGCCAGCAGTACCCGGGCCAACACCGGGGAGCTGTTTTTT.

The count of this clone is one. The chain is built from TRBV7-3 and TRBJ2-6, with 9 bases aligning to TRBD1. This CDR3 is built from 16 residues. From germline, CDR1 is SGHTA and CDR2 FQGTGA. V lost 6 bases and J lost 2; bases outside the gene matches: 5. CDR3 sequence: CASSPRQGAGANVLTF. The CDR3 bases are TGTGCCAGCAGTCCCAGACAGGGGGCTGGGGCCAACGTCCTGACTTTC.

Only one count was recorded for this clone. V and J are TRBV4-1 and TRBJ1-3, with D possibly matching TRBD1 (5 bases). The CDR3 runs to 17 residues. Germline V CDR1 and CDR2: MGHRA, YSYEKL. V was shortened by 1 base and J by 2 bases, with 15 bases between the two germline ends. CDR3 loop: CASSQVGEGAAGNTIYF. CDR3 nucleotide sequence: TGCGCCAGCAGCCAAGTTGGTGAAGGGGCCGCTGGAAACACCATATATTTT.

This sequence joins TRBV24-1 and TRBJ2-3; D assignment may be TRBD1 or TRBD2 (5 bases each). This CDR3 is 14 amino acids long. The germline V gene encodes CDR1 KGHDR and CDR2 SFDVKD. V lost 3 bases and J 6 bases, leaving 12 bases between the germline ends. CDR3 sequence reads: CATSDGTFGDTQYF. The CDR3 DNA sequence: TGTGCCACCAGTGATGGGACCTTCGGGGATACGCAGTATTTT.

The chain is built from TRBV9 and TRBJ2-5; a possible D gene is TRBD2 (5 bases). This CDR3 is built from 12 residues. Trimming removed 4 bases from V and 3 bases from J, with 7 bases in between. Germline CDR1 reads SGDLS; CDR2 reads YYNGEE. The CDR3 region is CASSKAEETQYF. The CDR3, as DNA: TGTGCCAGCAGCAAAGCGGAAGAGACCCAGTACTTC.

The chain's CDR3 is CASSQAVPAGKGYTF. CDR3 DNA sequence: TGTGCCAGCAGCCAAGCGGTGCCAGCCGGAAAGGGCTACACCTTC. This rearrangement joins TRBV4-2 to TRBJ1-2; D call uncertain. Germline V gives CDR1 LGHNA, CDR2 YNFKEQ. V lost 1 base, J lost 8 bases, and 17 bases lay in between. This CDR3 is 15 amino acids long.

J is TRBJ2-1 and V is TRBV6-5; either TRBD1 or TRBD2 may supply D (5 bases each). This CDR3 has 15 amino acids. V lost 10 bases and J lost 3, with 19 bases in between. CDR1 and CDR2 from the germline V gene are MNHEY and SVGAGI. The CDR3 protein is CATSPLGEYYNEQFF. In nucleotides, the CDR3 is TGTGCCACATCTCCGTTGGGGGAGTACTACAATGAGCAGTTCTTC.

Judged by abundance, this clone is medium-sized. This chain connects TRBV6-4 to TRBJ2-1; D not resolved. CDR1 and CDR2 (germline): MRHNA, SNTAGT. The CDR3 totals 13 residues. The V gene lost 0 bases and the J gene lost 8 bases, with 8 bases spanning the gap. CDR3 amino acids: CASSDSGIDEQFF. The CDR3 DNA sequence: TGTGCCAGCAGTGACTCGGGAATCGATGAGCAGTTCTTC.

The chain employs TRBV3-1 (or the pseudogene TRBV3-2) and TRBJ2-7, with D hard to call. This CDR3 has 13 residues. Germline lookup yields CDR1 LGHDT and CDR2 YNNKEL (reference sequence). The germline V and J ends were trimmed by 3 bases and 0 bases, with 6 bases remaining between them. The CDR3 protein is CASSHSASYEQYF. The CDR3 region has the DNA TGTGCCAGCAGCCATTCAGCCTCCTACGAGCAGTACTTC.

J is TRBJ1-2 and V is TRBV6-2 or TRBV6-3, with D possibly being TRBD1 (5 bases). CDR1 and CDR2 from the germline V gene are MNHEY and SVGEGT. The length of the CDR3 is 15 residues. Trimming removed 6 bases from V and 7 bases from J, with 21 bases in between. This CDR3 reads CASSLYPGSQGGYTF. The CDR3 DNA reads as TGTGCCAGCAGCCTTTACCCCGGAAGCCAGGGTGGCTACACCTTC.

This clone was seen once. V is TRBV2 and J is TRBJ1-5; no firm D call. V lost 7 bases, J lost 5 bases, and 15 bases lay in between. CDR3 length: 14 residues. Per germline, CDR1 SNHLY and CDR2 FYNNEI. CDR3 in DNA: TGTGCCAGCAAGGGCGCCGCTAACTATCAGCCCCAGCATTTT. Protein: CASKGAANYQPQHF.

The chain recombines TRBV19 with TRBJ2-5, with 12 bases fitting TRBD2. After removal of 7 bases from V and 9 bases from J, the junction contained 12 bases not matched to a gene. Germline V gene lookup returns CDR1 LNHDA and CDR2 SQIVND (reference sequence). The CDR3 runs 15 residues. CDR3 nucleotides: TGTGCCAGTACCCCGACTAGCGGGAGTCGTTCAGCCCAGTACTTC. Protein sequence: CASTPTSGSRSAQYF.

V is TRBV5-4 and J is TRBJ2-7; D not resolved. CDR1 and CDR2 from the germline V gene are SGHNT and YYREEE (reference sequence). This CDR3 comprises 16 residues. Trimming stripped 0 bases from V and 0 bases from J, with 13 bases between. The CDR3 loop is CASSLGLDEASYEQYF. The CDR3 DNA sequence: TGTGCCAGCAGCTTGGGACTGGACGAGGCCTCCTACGAGCAGTACTTC.

This chain joins TRBV30 and TRBJ1-6; the match to TRBD1 covers 8 bases. This CDR3 region has 13 residues. Germline-derived CDR1 and CDR2 are GTSNPN and SVGIG (reference sequence). Trimming cost V 3 bases and J 7 bases; bases outside gene matches: 2. The CDR3 region is CAWRTGGNSPLHF. The CDR3, as DNA: TGTGCCTGGAGAACAGGGGGGAATTCACCCCTCCACTTT.

This chain's CDR3 is CASSGQFYNEQFF. For the CDR3, the DNA is TGTGCCAGCTCAGGACAGTTTTACAATGAGCAGTTCTTC. The V call is TRBV18, the J call TRBJ2-1; maybe TRBD1 (6 bases). The germline V gene has CDR1 KGHSH and CDR2 LQKENI. The CDR3 runs 13 residues. Trimming cost V 5 bases and J 4 bases, with 9 bases left between them.

J is TRBJ1-6 and V is TRBV6-5; TRBD1 agrees at 7 bases. V lost 4 bases, J lost 7 bases, and 7 bases stayed unmatched. Germline lookup yields CDR1 MNHEY and CDR2 SVGAGI. The CDR3 contains 15 residues. CDR3 nucleotides: TGTGCCAGCAGTTTCTCCGGGACAGAAAATTCACCCCTCCACTTT. Amino acids: CASSFSGTENSPLHF.

This chain uses TRBV2 with TRBJ1-2; the D is unclear. V lost 4 bases and J lost 3, with 9 bases in between. The CDR3 length is 13 residues. The V gene's germline CDR1 is SNHLY and CDR2 FYNNEI. This CDR3 reads CASSVHTDYGYTF. The CDR3 DNA sequence: TGTGCCAGCAGTGTACACACCGACTATGGCTACACCTTC.

The chain couples TRBV5-4 to TRBJ2-7, with TRBD2 matching over 10 bases. With 1 base clipped from V and 5 bases from J, the junction kept 6 bases outside the gene matches. The CDR3 consists of 15 residues. The germline gives CDR1 SGHNT, CDR2 YYREEE (reference sequence). CDR3 sequence (DNA): TGTGCCAGCAGCTTGCCCCTAGCGGGAGTAAACGAGCAGTACTTC. Amino acid sequence: CASSLPLAGVNEQYF.

This sequence joins TRBV4-1 and TRBJ1-2; weak D call: TRBD1 (5 bases). The CDR3 has 15 residues. The germline V gene has CDR1 MGHRA and CDR2 YSYEKL. V was shortened by 5 bases and J by 2 bases, with 15 bases between the two germline ends. The CDR3 reads CASSARVRANYGYTF. The CDR3 DNA reads as TGCGCCAGCAGCGCACGAGTCAGGGCCAACTATGGCTACACCTTC.

CDR3 protein: CASGGTGGLYGYTF. The CDR3 region has the DNA TGTGCCAGCGGGGGGACAGGGGGATTGTATGGCTACACCTTC. The chain recombines TRBV2 with TRBJ1-2; 11 nucleotides agree with TRBD1. V gave up 8 bases and J gave up 5 bases; unmatched junction bases: 7. Germline V gene data show CDR1 as SNHLY and CDR2 as FYNNEI. This CDR3 is built from 14 residues.

The rearrangement links TRBV11-2 to TRBJ1-1; 9 bases agree with TRBD1. J was trimmed by 3 bases and V by 5 bases; bases with no gene match: 7. The CDR3 has 15 residues. Germline V gene sequence: CDR1 SGHAT, CDR2 FQNNGV. CDR3 in DNA: TGTGCCAGCAGCCCGGGACGGACAGGGGACACTGAAGCTTTCTTT. This translates into CASSPGRTGDTEAFF.